These 27 T cell receptor beta chains originate from one sample sequenced in a study of Graves' ophthalmopathy and Graves' hyperthyroidism. The authors amplified TCR beta CDR3 regions, and they did so from RNA transcripts for repertoire sequencing. Investigators did first-round RT-PCR with HTBI primers, then second-round multiplex PCR. TCRdb ran MiXCR on the multiplex PCR reads and lists one entry per CDR3 protein. The sample consists of 220,000 or so distinct CDR3 sequences, about 22% of them appearing once. The sample was peripheral blood. Source of these receptors: a woman aged 45-65 years with Graves' ophthalmopathy.

This clonotype was picked up a small number of times. With a much larger clone just one base away, this may be a read error. The conserved phenylalanine or tryptophan is not found at the CDR3 terminus, so this likely reflects a read error. The V and J genes are TRBV28 and TRBJ1-6; TRBD1 matches at 7 bases. Germline loops: CDR1 MDHEN, CDR2 SYDVKM. Trimming at V came to 2 bases and at J to 6 bases, leaving 7 bases not matched to a gene. The CDR3 runs to 16 residues. The CDR3 DNA follows: TGTGCCAGCAGTTTACGGACAGGAGGGGGTAATTCACCCCTCCACTTG. Its protein product is CASSLRTGGGNSPLHL.

This clonotype has a handful of counts. CDR3 sequence reads: CASRTGFNTGELFF. The CDR3 coding sequence is TGCGCCAGCCGGACAGGGTTTAACACCGGGGAGCTGTTTTTT. This chain links TRBV10-1 with TRBJ2-2, with 8 bases that match TRBD1. Germline loops: CDR1 WNHNN, CDR2 SYGVQD (reference sequence). This CDR3 spans 14 amino acids. The V and J ends lost 8 bases and 2 bases, in that order; junction bases with no gene match: 4.

Ten or more counts support this clonotype. This rearrangement joins TRBV11-2 to TRBJ2-5; 9 positions match TRBD1. J gave up 5 bases and V 4 bases, and 5 bases lay outside the gene matches. The CDR3 covers 14 residues. The germline V gene has CDR1 SGHAT and CDR2 FQNNGV. The CDR3 loop is CASSSTGGGETQYF. CDR3 sequence (DNA): TGTGCCAGCAGCTCCACAGGGGGCGGGGAGACCCAGTACTTC.

This clonotype was counted ten times or more. The gene calls are TRBV7-9 and TRBJ1-1; the D gene is possibly TRBD1 (6 bases). Germline V gene sequence: CDR1 SEHNR, CDR2 FQNEAQ (reference sequence). The CDR3 is 15 amino acids. Trimming stripped 5 bases from V and 2 bases from J, with 15 bases between. The CDR3 DNA sequence: TGTGCCAGCAGCCCGGGGGCGGGACACAACACTGAAGCTTTCTTT. This gives the protein CASSPGAGHNTEAFF.

The sample holds many counts of this clonotype. The chain links TRBV30 to TRBJ2-7; tentatively, D is TRBD2 (6 bases). Deletions cut 4 bases from V and 3 bases from J, with 13 bases between. The CDR3 is 13 residues long. Germline V gene lookup returns CDR1 GTSNPN and CDR2 SVGIG (reference sequence). Here the CDR3 reads CAWTGDSLYEQYF. In DNA, the CDR3 is TGTGCCTGGACGGGAGACAGCCTCTACGAGCAGTACTTC.

This clonotype was found many times. This chain uses TRBV6-2 or TRBV6-3 with TRBJ2-7; 10 positions match TRBD1. This CDR3 spans 15 amino acids. V was pared by 6 bases and J by 0 bases, with 5 bases of the junction left unmatched. Germline V gene data show CDR1 as MNHEY and CDR2 as SVGEGT. The CDR3 DNA reads TGTGCCAGCAGGAAAGGACAGGGGGGCTCCTACGAGCAGTACTTC. As protein: CASRKGQGGSYEQYF.

This clonotype was counted ten times or more. This chain links TRBV10-3 with TRBJ2-3; D is ambiguous. This CDR3 is 14 amino acids long. V was trimmed by 5 bases and J by 6 bases, leaving 15 bases between them. Germline CDR1 reads ENHRY; CDR2 reads SYGVKD. The CDR3 nucleotides read TGTGCCATCAGTAACCCTTCCCTCCCCGATACGCAGTATTTT. Amino acids: CAISNPSLPDTQYF.

The genes are TRBV24-1 and TRBJ1-2, with TRBD1 matching over 7 bases. This CDR3 contains 13 residues. J lost 11 bases, V lost 1 base, and 6 bases had no gene match. The germline CDR1 and CDR2 sequences are KGHDR and SFDVKD. The CDR3 sequence: CATSDFSRGEYTF. CDR3 coding DNA: TGTGCCACCAGTGATTTTAGCAGGGGGGAATACACCTTC.

This clonotype has a count of ten or more. The J gene is TRBJ1-5, the V gene TRBV6-1, with D possibly being TRBD1 (6 bases). Trimming stripped 7 bases from V and 0 bases from J, with 7 bases between. Germline V lookup: CDR1 MNHNS, CDR2 SASEGT. This CDR3 is 13 amino acids long. In DNA, the CDR3 is TGTGCCAGCAAGGGGGTTAGCAATCAGCCCCAGCATTTT. This translates into CASKGVSNQPQHF.

In this sample, this clonotype turned up many times. The chain carries TRBV18 and TRBJ1-1, with 9 bases fitting TRBD1. The CDR3 loop spans 15 amino acids. The V gene's germline CDR1 is KGHSH and CDR2 LQKENI. J was trimmed by 5 bases and V by 6 bases; bases with no gene match: 10. CDR3 sequence: CASSPQGQGGTEAFF. The CDR3 DNA is TGTGCCAGCTCGCCTCAGGGACAGGGAGGGACTGAAGCTTTCTTT.

This clonotype was recorded at least ten times. The rearrangement joins TRBV5-1 to TRBJ1-2; D gene unclear. Between the trimmed V and J ends, which lost 2 bases and 7 bases, there was a span of 18 bases. This CDR3 has 15 residues. Germline loops: CDR1 SGHRS, CDR2 YFSETQ. The CDR3 DNA reads TGCGCCAGCAGCTTTAGTAATGATGTCGGGCCTGGCTACACCTTC. As protein: CASSFSNDVGPGYTF.

Many counts were recorded for this clonotype. The CDR3 spells CASRGVWGNEQFF. CDR3 in DNA: TGTGCCAGCAGGGGGGTATGGGGAAATGAGCAGTTCTTC. V usage is TRBV7-2 and J usage is TRBJ2-1, with D possibly being TRBD1 or TRBD2 (5 bases each). The CDR3 length is 13 residues. Trimming removed 6 bases at V and 7 bases at J, with 13 bases between. Germline V CDR1 and CDR2: SGHTA, FQGNSA.

The chain recombines TRBV7-2 with TRBJ1-3; no clear D gene. The germline CDR1 and CDR2 sequences are SGHTA and FQGNSA. The CDR3 runs 13 residues. V was trimmed by 3 bases and J by 3 bases, leaving 6 bases between them. CDR3 sequence reads: CASSLTRGNTIYF. In DNA form, the CDR3 reads TGTGCCAGCAGCTTGACTCGTGGAAACACCATATATTTT.

This clonotype was seen many times. The V gene is TRBV9, the J gene TRBJ1-2; D is possibly TRBD1 (6 bases). In germline, CDR1 is SGDLS, CDR2 YYNGEE. The CDR3 length is 14 residues. V was clipped by 5 bases and J by 2 bases, with 13 bases between them. The CDR3 DNA reads as TGTGCCAGCAGTATAGGAGGGGGGAACTATGGCTACACCTTC. Its protein product is CASSIGGGNYGYTF.

This clonotype was seen at least ten times. The V gene is TRBV11-2, the J gene TRBJ1-6, with D perhaps TRBD1 (6 bases). V shed 4 bases and J shed 11 bases, with 15 bases lying between them. Germline-derived CDR1 and CDR2 are SGHAT and FQNNGV. This CDR3 is built from 14 residues. CDR3 protein: CASSSPRGSAPLHF. The DNA of the CDR3 is TGTGCCAGCAGCTCTCCGAGGGGGTCGGCACCCCTCCACTTT.

This sequence joins TRBV28 and TRBJ1-5, with unresolved D. Germline loops: CDR1 MDHEN, CDR2 SYDVKM. The CDR3 length is 17 residues. Trimming left V 1 base short and J 0 bases short, with 13 bases between. In DNA form, the CDR3 reads TGTGCCAGCAGTTTATTAGGCAGCCCCAATAGCAATCAGCCCCAGCATTTT. It encodes CASSLLGSPNSNQPQHF.

This clonotype was observed many times. The chain combines TRBV6-2 or TRBV6-3 with TRBJ1-5; D gene uncertain. CDR1 and CDR2 (germline): MNHEY, SVGEGT. V was clipped by 7 bases and J by 0 bases, with 10 bases between them. The CDR3 extends over 14 amino acids. The CDR3 DNA reads as TGTGCCAGCACCCAGCTTCTTAGCAATCAGCCCCAGCATTTT. Translation: CASTQLLSNQPQHF.

The sample holds one count of this clonotype. DNA for the CDR3: TGTGCCACCAGCAGCGACAGGGGAAGCAATCAGCCCCAGCATTTT. Translating gives CATSSDRGSNQPQHF. The V call is TRBV15, the J call TRBJ1-5, with 8 bases lining up with TRBD1. Germline CDR1 and CDR2: LNHNV and YYDKDF (reference sequence). The CDR3 is 15 residues long. Trimming took 3 bases from V and 1 from J; bases not matched to a gene: 2.

This clonotype was recorded many times. This sequence joins TRBV10-3 and TRBJ2-7, with 12 bases aligning to TRBD1. CDR1 and CDR2 from the germline V gene are ENHRY and SYGVKD. V dropped 10 bases and J dropped 6; count of bases not matched to a gene: 7. CDR3 length equals 13 residues. The CDR3 region has the DNA TGTGCCACCTCGGGACAGGGGGCGGTCGAGCAGTACTTC. Translation: CATSGQGAVEQYF.

This clonotype was seen ten or more times. The V and J genes are TRBV6-2 or TRBV6-3 and TRBJ1-1; TRBD1 matches at 12 bases. The germline CDR1 and CDR2 sequences are MNHEY and SVGEGT. V dropped 4 bases and J dropped 5; count of bases not matched to a gene: 11. The CDR3 contains 17 residues. CDR3 in DNA: TGTGCCAGCAGTTCGTCCCGGGACAGGGGGCGCCGGACTGAAGCTTTCTTT. It specifies CASSSSRDRGRRTEAFF.

The chain uses TRBV18 and TRBJ2-7; no definite D call. CDR3 length: 11 amino acids. The V end was cut by 5 bases, the J end by 12 bases, with 14 bases between. Per the germline V gene, CDR1 is KGHSH and CDR2 is LQKENI. CDR3 nucleotides: TGTGCCAGCTCAGCTGACGGTCTGCCGTACTTC. Protein: CASSADGLPYF. Supplemented by reference TRBV18 and TRBJ2-7, the full variable domain reads NAGVMQNPRHLVRRRGQEARLRCSPMKGHSHVYWYRQLPEEGLKFMVYLQKENIIDESGMPKERFSAEFPKEGPSILRIQQVVRGDSAAYFCASSADGLPYFGPGTRLTVT.

The sample holds a few counts of this clonotype. It may be a read error: a sequence one base away is much more abundant. The V and J genes are TRBV7-8 and TRBJ2-3; 7 bases map to TRBD2. The germline V gene encodes CDR1 SGHVS and CDR2 FQNEAQ. This CDR3 region has 14 residues. V was clipped by 5 bases and J by 1 base; unmatched bases: 3. CDR3 coding DNA: TGTGCCAGCAGCCCCCGGGGGGGCACAGATACGCAGTATTTT. The encoded protein is CASSPRGGTDTQYF.

This clonotype was counted many times. DNA for the CDR3: TGTGCCAGCATCGGCTCAGGGTCCTTCCCTGGAGCTTTCTTT. Amino acid sequence: CASIGSGSFPGAFF. V gene TRBV28 combines with J gene TRBJ1-1; a weak D match, TRBD1 (5 bases). Germline CDR1 and CDR2: MDHEN and SYDVKM. CDR3 size: 14 residues. The V end lost 7 bases, the J end lost 10 bases, and 22 bases lay between the germline ends.

This clonotype was counted ten times or more. The gene calls are TRBV11-2 and TRBJ1-5, with D possibly being TRBD1 (5 bases). CDR3 size: 14 residues. Germline loops: CDR1 SGHAT, CDR2 FQNNGV. V lost 5 bases and J lost 4, with 12 bases in between. Here the CDR3 DNA reads TGTGCCAGCAGCCCAGTGGGGGGAAATCAGCCCCAGCATTTT. Protein sequence: CASSPVGGNQPQHF.

This clonotype was detected ten times or more. The V call is TRBV11-2, the J call TRBJ2-5; a weak D match, TRBD2 (5 bases). The CDR3 contains 13 residues. The germline V gene encodes CDR1 SGHAT and CDR2 FQNNGV. Trimming took 5 bases from V and 5 from J, leaving 12 bases between them. CDR3 in amino acids: CASSRSWRETQYF. CDR3 in DNA: TGTGCCAGCAGCCGTAGTTGGAGGGAGACCCAGTACTTC.

This clonotype was detected many times. The chain links TRBV4-1 to TRBJ1-5, with D possibly being TRBD1 (6 bases). Germline CDR1 reads MGHRA; CDR2 reads YSYEKL. CDR3 length: 15 residues. The ends were cut back, 1 base at V and 6 bases at J, with 13 bases in the middle. CDR3 protein: CASSQAAGAGQPQHF. CDR3 nucleotides: TGCGCCAGCAGCCAAGCAGCAGGGGCCGGTCAGCCCCAGCATTTT.

This clonotype appeared many times. This rearrangement joins TRBV5-1 to TRBJ1-1; D possibly corresponds to TRBD1 (5 bases). Germline CDR1 and CDR2: SGHRS and YFSETQ. V shed 1 base and J shed 4 bases, with 20 bases lying between them. The CDR3 is 17 residues long. DNA for the CDR3: TGCGCCAGCAGCTTGTCTGTGCTCGACAAGGGGTCCACTGAAGCTTTCTTT. Translation: CASSLSVLDKGSTEAFF.